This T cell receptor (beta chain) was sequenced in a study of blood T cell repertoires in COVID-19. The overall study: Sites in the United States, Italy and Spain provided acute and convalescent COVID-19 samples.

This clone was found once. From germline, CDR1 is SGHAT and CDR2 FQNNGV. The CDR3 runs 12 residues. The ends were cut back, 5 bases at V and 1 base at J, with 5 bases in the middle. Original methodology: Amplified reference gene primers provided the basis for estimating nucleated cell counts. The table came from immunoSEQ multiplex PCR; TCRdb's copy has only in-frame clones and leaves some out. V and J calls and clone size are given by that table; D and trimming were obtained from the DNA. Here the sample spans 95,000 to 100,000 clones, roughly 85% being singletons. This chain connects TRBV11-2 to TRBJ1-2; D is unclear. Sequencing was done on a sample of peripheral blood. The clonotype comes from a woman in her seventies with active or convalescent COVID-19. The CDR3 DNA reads TGTGCCAGCAGCCCACATAACTATGGCTACACCTTC. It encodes CASSPHNYGYTF.